The T cell receptor (beta chain) described here comes from a study of blood T cell repertoires in COVID-19 (dated by TCRdb to about 2020). About the full investigation: The collaborator samples originated in the United States, Italy and Spain and spanned the acute and convalescent phases of COVID-19. The material from the prospective study consisted of cDNA or gDNA derived from T cells, B-cell-depleted T cells, or PBMCs. The dataset comprised deeply sampled blood TCRbeta repertoires from subjects exposed to, actively infected with, or recovered from COVID-19. The repertoires were released in a freely available public database meant as a resource for research on the immune response to SARS-CoV-2. The samples were drawn from the first 160 participants of the ongoing ImmuneRACE study and from some 1,300 subjects provided by 6 global collaborators. The sample metadata nearly always contained a de-identified subject ID, COVID-19 status, age in years and sex. Where available, HLA class I and class II types were taken from metadata supplied by the sample provider and were not determined by assay-based typing.

One collaborating source in Seattle enrolled patients while the patients were actively infected and followed the patients over time throughout the course of disease. The collaborating institutions used their own protocols to collect whole blood in K2EDTA tubes. For TCRbeta analysis, collaborator samples were shipped as frozen whole blood, as isolated PBMCs, or as DNA extracted from either sample type. TCRbeta CDR3 regions were amplified from genomic DNA using the immunoSEQ Assay, a bias-controlled multiplex PCR. Per the authors' processing: Nucleated cell counts per sample were estimated from amplification of reference gene primers within the assay. To quantify the absolute abundance of each unique TCRbeta CDR3 rearrangement, sequence reads were collapsed and filtered. For each sample, productive Simpson clonality was calculated as the square root of Simpson's diversity index across productive rearrangements. TCRdb took this table from immuneACCESS and kept in-frame rearrangements with V and J called. Such tables lack part of the clones; where checked against another copy, unresolved V genes explain under half of the gap, and the rest is unexplained. That table is the source of V, J and clone size, and D and trimming were worked out from the DNA. Present in this sample are 150,000 to 200,000 clones, 87% of which were seen just once. Jointly, the top ten make up approximately 13% of the sample.

A few counts support this clone. Its antigen remains unidentified. Qualities for individual bases were not recorded, and no much larger clone is one base off. The CDR3 spans 16 residues, from the cysteine through the phenylalanine. Of all the DNA, just the CDR3 is kept, 48 bases in frame from base 1. CDR1 and CDR2 (SGHNT, YYREEE) derive from the germline V gene (reference sequence). V is shortened by 4 bases, J by 4 bases, and the region joining them spans 20 bases. What the work shows at the level of the full study, not this receptor alone: Clinical and demographic metadata were provided uncurated, with the amount varying by source and participant.

The sequencing sample was made of peripheral blood. This receptor was obtained from a woman aged 70-85 years with COVID-19, enrolled during active disease. The chain was built from TRBV5-4 and TRBJ1-1; TRBD1 is possibly the D segment (6 matching bases). The base sequence is TGTGCCAGCAGCCCCGTACTCGGGGGGGGGCTCACTGAAGCTTTCTTT. This sequence encodes CASSPVLGGGLTEAFF.